This T cell receptor beta chain is from a study of T cells in Graves' hyperthyroidism and ophthalmopathy. The sample holds a few counts of this clonotype. The germline V gene encodes CDR1 SGHNT and CDR2 YENEEA. The CDR3 is 17 residues long. V trimming: 1 base; J trimming: 4 bases; junction bases outside the gene matches: 8. The source material, RNA transcripts, was used to amplify TCR beta CDR3 regions. A set of HTBI primers served as the primers for a first-round RT-PCR of the TCR CDR3. TCRdb re-called the multiplex PCR reads through MiXCR, storing one row per CDR3 protein. The sample consists of hundreds of thousands of distinct CDR3 sequences, roughly 25% of them appearing once. Lactation, pregnancy, other autoimmune disease or uncontrolled infection led to exclusion of patients.

This receptor was obtained from a man aged 50-60 years with Graves' hyperthyroidism. V is TRBV11-3 and J is TRBJ2-3; TRBD2 matches 10 bases. The material sequenced was blood. For the CDR3, the DNA is TGTGCCAGCAGCTTAGGTCGTCTAGCGGGAGACGCAGATACGCAGTATTTT. This translates into CASSLGRLAGDADTQYF.